This TCR beta chain is drawn from a study of Graves' ophthalmopathy and Graves' hyperthyroidism. The overall study: Upon initial diagnosis and before any treatment, peripheral blood was collected. Study-wide results and limits: The model's ophthalmopathy progression predictions had approximately 71% sensitivity and over 72% specificity.

This clonotype was picked up a small number of times. Its antigen is unknown. V shed 0 bases, J shed 0 bases, and the junction held 10 bases outside the gene matches. The CDR3 length is 18 residues. The authors amplified TCR beta CDR3 regions, and they did so from RNA transcripts for repertoire sequencing. A first-round RT-PCR used HTBI primers, followed by a second-round multiplex PCR. TCRdb re-called the multiplex PCR reads with MiXCR, one entry per CDR3 protein. The data show hundreds of thousands of distinct CDR3 sequences, roughly 39% seen once. Other autoimmune diseases, uncontrolled infections, pregnancy or lactation ruled patients out of participation. Establishment of the diagnosis relied upon clinical symptoms, serum thyroxine, TRAb, thyroid ultrasound and orbital computed tomography.

This chain links TRBV12-3 or TRBV12-4 with TRBJ1-1; TRBD1 agrees at 7 bases. The sequence derives from an adult man with Graves' ophthalmopathy. Sequencing was carried out using peripheral blood. The CDR3 reads CASSLAPRTGSLNTEAFF. CDR3 sequence (DNA): TGTGCCAGCAGTTTAGCCCCTCGGACAGGATCACTGAACACTGAAGCTTTCTTT.